The 28 T cell receptor beta chains in this list originate from one sample, sequenced in a study of cytomegalovirus exposure and HLA in healthy donors. PCR amplification relied on 60 Vbeta primers (plus 13 Jbeta primers). Repertoires were generated with immunoSEQ multiplex PCR, while TCRdb's copy carries only in-frame clones and drops some. The sample shows tens of thousands of clones, approximately 80% of them seen only once. Sequenced material: PBMCs. These receptors all stem from a man aged 25-40 years in good health and CMV-seropositive.

A single count supports this clone. This rearrangement joins TRBV5-4 to TRBJ2-3, with TRBD1 as a possible D gene (6 bases). Germline CDR1 SGHNT, CDR2 YYREEE (reference sequence). V gave up 7 bases and J gave up 2 bases, with 14 bases separating them. The CDR3 sequence is 14 residues long. Here the CDR3 DNA reads TGTGCCAGCGCCCAGCAGGGGACCACAGATACGCAGTATTTT. Translation: CASAQQGTTDTQYF.

V usage is TRBV5-1 and J usage is TRBJ2-5; D call uncertain. The CDR3 loop spans 16 amino acids. The germline V gene encodes CDR1 SGHRS and CDR2 YFSETQ. V shed 0 bases and J shed 2 bases, with 14 bases lying between them. CDR3 sequence reads: CASSLERGTPQETQYF. The CDR3 bases are TGCGCCAGCAGCTTGGAGAGAGGCACTCCACAAGAGACCCAGTACTTC.

In its sample, this clone was seen a few times. The V call is TRBV19, the J call TRBJ1-2, with 9 positions matching TRBD1. The V segment lost 7 bases and the J segment 4 bases; nucleotides outside the gene matches: 13. The length of the CDR3 is 16 residues. The germline gives CDR1 LNHDA, CDR2 SQIVND (reference sequence). For the CDR3, the DNA is TGTGCCAGTACCCAGACAGGGGGGGGATTATTCTATGGCTACACCTTC. Encoded protein: CASTQTGGGLFYGYTF.

This clone was counted only a few times. The CDR3 nucleotides read TGTGCCAGCAGTTACTCACATCCCAATCAGCCCCAGCATTTT. This encodes CASSYSHPNQPQHF. The V call is TRBV6-5, the J call TRBJ1-5; D uncertain. The CDR3 totals 14 residues. V shed 0 bases and J shed 3 bases, with 6 bases lying between them. Germline V gene sequence: CDR1 MNHEY, CDR2 SVGAGI.

The sample holds a few counts of this clone. The gene calls are TRBV7-9 and TRBJ2-2; maybe TRBD1 (5 bases). The CDR3 spans 12 residues. Germline V CDR1 and CDR2: SEHNR, FQNEAQ (reference sequence). V dropped 11 bases and J dropped 4 bases, with 11 bases sitting between them. The DNA for the CDR3 is TGTGCCTCTGGGGCTGGCACCGGGGAGCTGTTTTTT. This gives the protein CASGAGTGELFF.

This chain uses TRBV4-2 with TRBJ1-1, with TRBD1 matching 9 bases. CDR1 and CDR2 from the germline V gene are LGHNA and YNFKEQ. The trim removed 1 base at V and 1 base at J, leaving 1 base unmatched. This CDR3 has 15 amino acids. CDR3 nucleotides: TGTGCCAGCAGCCAAGTGACAGGGGGGAACACTGAAGCTTTCTTT. Translated, it gives CASSQVTGGNTEAFF.

This clone was observed a few times. The chain has TRBV29-1 and TRBJ2-3; 7 bases match TRBD2. Germline V lookup: CDR1 SQVTM, CDR2 ANQGSEA. Germline trimming cut 8 bases from V and 2 bases from J; bases unmatched to any gene: 10. There are 14 residues in the CDR3. In DNA, the CDR3 is TGCAGCTCCCAGGGAGGGACCCTCACAGATACGCAGTATTTT. Translation gives CSSQGGTLTDTQYF.

V is TRBV7-9 and J is TRBJ1-2, with D possibly TRBD1 on 5 matching bases. Trimming pared 1 base from V and 4 bases from J, leaving 10 bases between. Germline V CDR1 and CDR2: SEHNR, FQNEAQ (reference sequence). The CDR3 runs 14 residues. CDR3 residues: CASSLDQGGYGYTF. CDR3 nucleotide sequence: TGTGCCAGCAGCTTAGATCAGGGTGGCTATGGCTACACCTTC.

The table lists this clone with a few counts. The chain couples TRBV30 to TRBJ2-2; the D gene is possibly TRBD1 (6 bases). CDR3 size: 15 residues. Trimming took off 4 bases at V and 1 base at J, with 13 bases between the two ends. The V gene's germline CDR1 is GTSNPN and CDR2 SVGIG (reference sequence). The CDR3 DNA is TGTGCCTGGAATGTGGACAGCCGGAACACCGGGGAGCTGTTTTTT. It yields the protein CAWNVDSRNTGELFF.

This clone was seen a few times. V and J are TRBV6-6 and TRBJ1-1; D is undetermined. V lost 5 bases and J lost 1, with 11 bases in between. The CDR3 runs 14 residues. CDR1 and CDR2 (germline): MNHNY, SVGAGI (reference sequence). CDR3 sequence reads: CASSHNRGNTEAFF. The CDR3 DNA sequence: TGTGCCAGCAGTCACAATCGGGGGAACACTGAAGCTTTCTTT.

This chain uses TRBV5-5 with TRBJ2-7; 7 nucleotides align to TRBD1. V was pared by 5 bases and J by 1 base, with 6 bases of the junction left unmatched. CDR3 length: 14 amino acids. Germline V lookup: CDR1 SGHKS, CDR2 YYEKEE (reference sequence). Written as DNA, the CDR3 is TGTGCCAGCAGGATAGACAGGGCTTCCTACGAGCAGTACTTC. The encoded protein is CASRIDRASYEQYF. Supplemented by reference TRBV5-5 and TRBJ2-7, the full variable domain reads DAGVTQSPTHLIKTRGQQVTLRCSPISGHKSVSWYQQVLGQGPQFIFQYYEKEERGRGNFPDRFSARQFPNYSSELNVNALLLGDSALYLCASRIDRASYEQYFGPGTRLTVT.

This sequence joins TRBV5-4 and TRBJ1-1, with D tentatively TRBD1 (5 bases). CDR1 is SGHNT and CDR2 is YYREEE in the germline V gene (reference sequence). V gave up 4 bases and J gave up 5 bases, with 15 bases separating them. The CDR3 spans 14 residues. DNA for the CDR3: TGTGCCAGCAGCCCCCTACGGGGGGGTACTGAAGCTTTCTTT. Its protein is CASSPLRGGTEAFF. The full variable domain, its missing parts supplied by reference TRBV5-4 and TRBJ1-1, is ETGVTQSPTHLIKTRGQQVTLRCSSQSGHNTVSWYQQALGQGPQFIFQYYREEENGRGNFPPRFSGLQFPNYSSELNVNALELDDSALYLCASSPLRGGTEAFFGQGTRLTVV.

This chain links TRBV7-9 with TRBJ2-3, with 14 bases fitting TRBD2. Germline V gene sequence: CDR1 SEHNR, CDR2 FQNEAQ (reference sequence). CDR3 length: 16 amino acids. The V and J ends lost 6 bases and 3 bases, in that order; junction bases with no gene match: 5. CDR3 residues: CASRHGLAGGTDTQYF. The CDR3 nucleotides are TGTGCCAGCAGACACGGACTAGCGGGGGGAACAGATACGCAGTATTTT.

This sequence joins TRBV28 and TRBJ2-7; D is unresolved. The V gene's germline CDR1 is MDHEN and CDR2 SYDVKM. The CDR3 is 14 residues long. The V and J ends lost 5 bases and 4 bases respectively, with 15 bases between them. The CDR3 loop reads CASSPGTESYEQYF. In DNA, the CDR3 is TGTGCCAGCAGTCCAGGTACAGAGTCTTACGAGCAGTACTTC.

The chain is built from TRBV4-1 and TRBJ2-7; D is unresolved. V was clipped by 4 bases and J by 0 bases, with 7 bases between them. From germline, CDR1 is MGHRA and CDR2 YSYEKL. The CDR3 extends over 13 amino acids. CDR3 DNA sequence: TGCGCCAGCAGCCGCACTAACTCCTACGAGCAGTACTTC. It is translated as CASSRTNSYEQYF.

This clone appeared a few times. The gene calls are TRBV12-5 and TRBJ2-7, with D perhaps TRBD2 (5 bases). Germline V lookup: CDR1 LGHNT, CDR2 FRNRAP. Trimming removed 0 bases at V and 4 bases at J, with 13 bases between. The CDR3 consists of 15 residues. CDR3 nucleotide sequence: TGTGCTAGTGGTTTGGTACGGGCACGGACTTACGAGCAGTACGTC. Translated: CASGLVRARTYEQYV.

The chain carries TRBV9 and TRBJ2-6; the D gene is possibly TRBD1 (6 bases). Germline V gene data show CDR1 as SGDLS and CDR2 as YYNGEE. CDR3 length equals 15 residues. V was cut by 3 bases and J by 3 bases, with 10 bases left in between. The CDR3 bases are TGTGCCAGCAGCGAACAGGGAGTTGGGGCCAACGTCCTGACTTTC. Its translation is CASSEQGVGANVLTF.

The chain combines TRBV2 with TRBJ2-7, with 9 bases lining up with TRBD2. Per the germline V gene, CDR1 is SNHLY and CDR2 is FYNNEI. Germline trimming cut 2 bases from V and 4 bases from J; bases unmatched to any gene: 3. The CDR3 has 14 residues. This chain's CDR3 is CASSESGRQYEQYF. The CDR3 bases are TGTGCCAGCAGTGAAAGCGGGAGGCAGTACGAGCAGTACTTC.

The V call is TRBV7-6, the J call TRBJ1-2, with 8 bases that match TRBD1. Losses at the gene ends were 4 bases for V and 7 bases for J; bases not matched to a gene: 5. The germline CDR1 and CDR2 sequences are SGHVS and FNYEAQ. CDR3 size: 13 residues. The CDR3 loop is CASSSGGAGGYTF. In DNA, the CDR3 is TGTGCCAGCAGCTCAGGGGGCGCGGGTGGCTACACCTTC. Supplemented by reference TRBV7-6 and TRBJ1-2, the full variable domain reads GAGVSQSPRYKVTKRGQDVALRCDPISGHVSLYWYRQALGQGPEFLTYFNYEAQQDKSGLPNDRFSAERPEGSISTLTIQRTEQRDSAMYRCASSSGGAGGYTFGSGTRLTVV.

This clone was found once. The CDR3 protein is CASSSGRPGNEQFF. The CDR3 region has the DNA TGTGCCAGCAGTAGCGGGAGACCCGGCAATGAGCAGTTCTTC. The genes are TRBV6-7 and TRBJ2-1; 8 nucleotides line up with TRBD2. TRBV6-7 is an open reading frame, and its role is uncertain. J gave up 6 bases and V 5 bases, and 6 bases lay outside the gene matches. The CDR3 extends over 14 amino acids.

This rearrangement joins TRBV28 to TRBJ1-2; D unclear. The germline V gene encodes CDR1 MDHEN and CDR2 SYDVKM. The CDR3 totals 15 residues. Trimming removed 4 bases from V and 4 bases from J, with 16 bases in between. CDR3 DNA: TGTGCCAGCAGTTCCCCCTATCGGGTTCCCTATGGCTACACCTTC. It encodes CASSSPYRVPYGYTF.

This clone appeared a single time. The CDR3 region has the DNA TGTGCCAGCAGCATTGGACACCCTGGAAACACCATATATTTT. Its translation: CASSIGHPGNTIYF. The chain is built from TRBV7-9 and TRBJ1-3; possible D gene TRBD1, 5 bases. V was cut by 5 bases and J by 2 bases, with 10 bases left in between. CDR3 length equals 14 residues. CDR1 and CDR2 from the germline V gene are SEHNR and FQNEAQ (reference sequence).

The J gene is TRBJ2-5, the V gene TRBV18, with D tentatively TRBD1 (5 bases). This CDR3 spans 16 amino acids. Deletions cut 4 bases from V and 2 bases from J, with 17 bases between. Germline values: CDR1 KGHSH, CDR2 LQKENI. The CDR3 loop reads CASSLRATVQQETQYF. CDR3 bases: TGTGCCAGCTCACTTAGAGCGACAGTCCAACAAGAGACCCAGTACTTC.

The chain joins TRBV4-3 to TRBJ2-7, with 13 bases fitting TRBD2. V shed 6 bases, J shed 3 bases, and the junction held 5 bases outside the gene matches. Germline CDR1 LGHNA, CDR2 YSLEER. This CDR3 has 15 residues. The CDR3, as DNA: TGCGCCAGCAGTGGGGGACTAGCGGGGATCTACGAGCAGTACTTC. It yields the protein CASSGGLAGIYEQYF.

There are a few counts of this clone. This chain uses TRBV30 with TRBJ2-3; 9 bases map to TRBD1. With 1 base clipped from V and 3 bases from J, the junction kept 5 bases outside the gene matches. CDR3 length: 15 residues. The germline gives CDR1 GTSNPN, CDR2 SVGIG (reference sequence). The CDR3 region is CAWSATGGYTDTQYF. The DNA for the CDR3 is TGTGCCTGGAGTGCAACAGGGGGCTATACAGATACGCAGTATTTT.

The chain has TRBV14 and TRBJ2-5; weak D call: TRBD1 (5 bases). The V gene's germline CDR1 is SGHDN and CDR2 FVKESK. The V gene lost 4 bases and the J gene lost 2 bases, with 11 bases spanning the gap. The CDR3 is 14 amino acids. CDR3 in amino acids: CASSPQGGQETQYF. In DNA, the CDR3 is TGTGCCAGCAGCCCGCAGGGTGGGCAAGAGACCCAGTACTTC.

The V gene is TRBV5-1, the J gene TRBJ2-7, with D possibly TRBD1 on 5 matching bases. Germline CDR1 reads SGHRS; CDR2 reads YFSETQ. The CDR3 is 14 amino acids. V lost 4 bases to trimming and J lost 3 bases, with 14 bases between them. The CDR3 sequence is CASSVDTHDYEQYV. The CDR3 coding sequence is TGCGCCAGCAGCGTGGACACCCACGACTACGAGCAGTACGTC.

This chain links TRBV6-5 with TRBJ2-5; 7 bases are a match to TRBD1. Germline loops: CDR1 MNHEY, CDR2 SVGAGI. With V trimmed by 8 bases and J by 7 bases, 13 bases remained unmatched. CDR3 length: 14 amino acids. CDR3 bases: TGTGCCAGCCGAAGACAGGGTGCTATGGGGACCCAGTACTTC. This sequence encodes CASRRQGAMGTQYF.